This note documents a single TCR beta chain sequence. These data originate in a study of blood T cell repertoires in COVID-19. Study context: The United States, Italy and Spain were the sources of the acute and convalescent COVID-19 samples.

V shed 5 bases, J shed 5 bases, and the junction held 7 bases outside the gene matches. The CDR3 runs to 17 residues. Germline-derived CDR1 and CDR2 are SGHTA and FQGNSA. The protocol was immunoSEQ multiplex PCR, while the TCRdb copy is restricted to in-frame clones and leaves out a portion. The table shows fewer than 300,000 clones, with about 93% occurring only once. The rearrangement joins TRBV7-2 to TRBJ2-2; 14 positions agree with TRBD2. The sample comprised PBMCs or T cells enriched from blood (not recorded which). The clonotype originates from a woman under 40 who had recovered from COVID-19. CDR3 nucleotide sequence: TGTGCCAGCAGCCCAGGACTAGCGGGAGGCCGGACCGGGGAGCTGTTTTTT. This encodes CASSPGLAGGRTGELFF.